Listed here are 24 T cell receptor beta chains from one sample, sequenced in a study of blood T cell repertoires in COVID-19. Measured with immunoSEQ multiplex PCR; TCRdb has only the in-frame clones, and not every one. In the table there are tens of thousands of clones, just over 85% of which are singletons. Sample: peripheral blood. The source of these receptors is a man aged 50 to 60 with active COVID-19.

This chain uses TRBV5-4 with TRBJ1-6, with a possible D match to TRBD1 (5 bases). V was clipped by 4 bases and J by 8 bases, with 16 bases between them. CDR3 size: 15 residues. Per the germline V gene, CDR1 is SGHNT and CDR2 is YYREEE (reference sequence). CDR3 sequence reads: CASSDDGGFYSPLHF. CDR3 DNA: TGTGCCAGCAGCGACGACGGGGGGTTTTATTCACCCCTCCACTTT.

The chain is built from TRBV9 and TRBJ2-2; D is unclear. The V gene lost 0 bases and the J gene lost 3 bases, with 3 bases spanning the gap. CDR1 is SGDLS and CDR2 is YYNGEE in the germline V gene. There are 13 residues in the CDR3. CDR3 loop: CASSVADTGELFF. The CDR3 nucleotides read TGTGCCAGCAGCGTAGCGGACACCGGGGAGCTGTTTTTT.

This chain uses TRBV6-6 with TRBJ1-5, with D possibly matching TRBD1 (5 bases). The V and J ends lost 7 bases and 0 bases respectively, with 10 bases between them. CDR3 length equals 14 residues. CDR1 is MNHNY and CDR2 is SVGAGI in the germline V gene (reference sequence). The CDR3 sequence: CASTGGYSNQPQHF. The CDR3 bases are TGTGCCAGCACCGGGGGTTATAGCAATCAGCCCCAGCATTTT.

The V call is TRBV7-2, the J call TRBJ2-1; no definite D call. Germline V gene data show CDR1 as SGHTA and CDR2 as FQGNSA. The CDR3 is 15 residues long. V lost 1 base and J lost 0, with 7 bases in between. Here the CDR3 reads CASSLGVSSYNEQFF. The CDR3 region has the DNA TGTGCCAGCAGCTTAGGAGTTAGCTCCTACAATGAGCAGTTCTTC. The entire variable domain, with the rest obtained from reference TRBV7-2 and TRBJ2-1, is as follows: GAGVSQSPSNKVTEKGKDVELRCDPISGHTALYWYRQSLGQGLEFLIYFQGNSAPDKSGLPSDRFSAERTGGSVSTLTIQRTQQEDSAVYLCASSLGVSSYNEQFFGPGTRLTVL.

This clone was counted once. The chain uses TRBV29-1 and TRBJ2-5; D may be TRBD2 (5 bases). CDR1 and CDR2 (germline): SQVTM, ANQGSEA. The CDR3 contains 12 residues. V was trimmed by 3 bases and J by 5 bases, leaving 10 bases between them. This CDR3 is CSVDGKHETQYF. CDR3 in DNA: TGCAGCGTTGACGGGAAGCACGAGACCCAGTACTTC.

The V call is TRBV14, the J call TRBJ1-1, with D perhaps TRBD1 (6 bases). CDR1 and CDR2 (germline): SGHDN, FVKESK. Trimming pared 5 bases from V and 5 bases from J, leaving 21 bases between. The CDR3 runs 16 residues. DNA for the CDR3: TGTGCCAGCAGCTTAACCCCAAGAAATACAGGGACTGAAGCTTTCTTT. This sequence encodes CASSLTPRNTGTEAFF.

The V and J genes are TRBV20-1 and TRBJ1-4; D uncertain. Trimming removed 3 bases from V and 0 bases from J, with 14 bases in between. There are 16 residues in the CDR3. Germline V gene sequence: CDR1 DFQATT, CDR2 SNEGSKA (reference sequence). The CDR3 here is CSASDPWATTNEKLFF. DNA of the CDR3: TGCAGTGCTAGTGACCCCTGGGCGACAACTAATGAAAAACTGTTTTTT.

The rearrangement joins TRBV10-3 to TRBJ1-4; D unclear. The CDR3 consists of 13 residues. V was shortened by 3 bases and J by 8 bases, with 10 bases between the two germline ends. Germline loops: CDR1 ENHRY, CDR2 SYGVKD. The CDR3 region is CAISDGLEEKLFF. The CDR3, as DNA: TGTGCCATCAGTGACGGACTAGAGGAAAAACTGTTTTTT.

The chain combines TRBV23-1 with TRBJ2-7; D is possibly TRBD2 (5 bases). TRBV23-1 falls under the ORF class, with uncertain function. Deletions cut 8 bases from V and 4 bases from J, with 33 bases between. This CDR3 spans 19 amino acids. The CDR3 loop is CASPPGSSFLKRGRYEQYV. As DNA, the CDR3 is TGCGCCAGCCCCCCGGGGTCTAGCTTTCTTAAAAGAGGTAGATACGAGCAGTACGTC.

The table lists this clone with a count of one. V usage is TRBV10-1 and J usage is TRBJ2-3; 8 bases line up with TRBD2. V was clipped by 3 bases and J by 4 bases; unmatched bases: 6. In germline, CDR1 is WNHNN, CDR2 SYGVQD (reference sequence). CDR3 length equals 15 residues. This CDR3 is CASSDSGLAPDTQYF. The CDR3 nucleotides read TGCGCCAGCAGTGACAGCGGACTAGCCCCAGATACGCAGTATTTT.

The CDR3 DNA reads as TGTGCCACCAGTGACCCCCGGGGGTCAAACACCGGGGAGCTGTTTTTT. Residues: CATSDPRGSNTGELFF. The chain couples TRBV24-1 to TRBJ2-2, with D perhaps TRBD2 (6 bases). V was pared by 4 bases and J by 2 bases, with 13 bases between. The CDR3 covers 16 residues. The germline V gene has CDR1 KGHDR and CDR2 SFDVKD.

The genes are TRBV6-5 and TRBJ2-7; 11 nucleotides match TRBD1. This CDR3 is built from 15 residues. Germline CDR1 and CDR2: MNHEY and SVGAGI. Trimming cost V 2 bases and J 1 base; bases outside gene matches: 1. CDR3 bases: TGTGCCAGCAGTTACGGACAGGGGGCTTCCTACGAGCAGTACGTC. It encodes CASSYGQGASYEQYV.

The chain couples TRBV3-1 (or the pseudogene TRBV3-2) to TRBJ1-1, with D possibly TRBD1 on 5 matching bases. This CDR3 has 15 amino acids. CDR1 is LGHDT and CDR2 is YNNKEL in the germline V gene (reference sequence). V was shortened by 2 bases and J by 1 base, with 11 bases between the two germline ends. CDR3 DNA: TGTGCCAGCAGCCAACGGGGGTTGGGGAACACTGAAGCTTTCTTT. Protein product: CASSQRGLGNTEAFF.

The chain employs TRBV5-5 and TRBJ2-7; the match to TRBD1 covers 9 bases. The CDR3 contains 14 residues. V was pared by 4 bases and J by 7 bases, with 9 bases of the junction left unmatched. The germline CDR1 and CDR2 sequences are SGHKS and YYEKEE (reference sequence). CDR3 nucleotides: TGTGCCAGCAGCCAGACAGGGGGAGTGCGGGAGCAGTACTTC. As protein: CASSQTGGVREQYF.

This chain links TRBV21-1 with TRBJ1-3; TRBD1, the table's D call, lacks a check against the DNA. TRBV21-1 is tagged as a pseudogene. This CDR3 contains 19 residues. The CDR3 loop reads CASSKGRTGHRSSGNTIYF. CDR3 coding DNA: TGTGCCAGCAGCAAAGGCCGTACTGGACACCGGAGCTCTGGAAACACCATATATTTT.

This clone appeared a few times. V is TRBV19 and J is TRBJ1-1; 8 positions match TRBD1. The V segment lost 5 bases and the J segment 0 bases; nucleotides outside the gene matches: 5. CDR1 is LNHDA and CDR2 is SQIVND in the germline V gene (reference sequence). This CDR3 region has 15 residues. CDR3 sequence: CASSPRQGMNTEAFF. The CDR3 coding sequence is TGTGCCAGTAGTCCTAGACAGGGGATGAACACTGAAGCTTTCTTT.

This chain uses TRBV7-2 with TRBJ2-2; D unclear. V lost 3 bases, J lost 6 bases, and 11 bases lay in between. The germline V gene has CDR1 SGHTA and CDR2 FQGNSA. The CDR3 has 14 amino acids. The CDR3 sequence: CASSFISGPGELFF. The CDR3 DNA sequence: TGTGCCAGCAGCTTTATAAGTGGGCCCGGGGAGCTGTTTTTT.

The chain links TRBV5-6 to TRBJ2-7; 8 bases agree with TRBD1. Germline V gene sequence: CDR1 SGHDT, CDR2 YYEEEE. CDR3 length: 15 amino acids. V dropped 4 bases and J dropped 1; count of bases not matched to a gene: 7. CDR3 amino acids: CASSRDRQGSYEQYV. The CDR3 nucleotides read TGTGCCAGCAGCCGGGACAGGCAAGGGTCCTACGAGCAGTACGTC.

The gene calls are TRBV5-1 and TRBJ2-5, with 10 bases lining up with TRBD2. Losses at the gene ends were 4 bases for V and 5 bases for J; bases not matched to a gene: 14. The germline V gene encodes CDR1 SGHRS and CDR2 YFSETQ. The CDR3 extends over 17 amino acids. The CDR3 protein is CASSADAQRGGKETQYF. The CDR3 nucleotides are TGCGCCAGCAGCGCTGATGCGCAGCGGGGGGGAAAGGAGACCCAGTACTTC.

About this clone: This sample includes further DNA sequences coding for the same CDR3. V is TRBV5-1 and J is TRBJ1-4, with D possibly being TRBD1 (5 bases). Deletions cut 4 bases from V and 0 bases from J, with 7 bases between. The CDR3 has 14 residues. From germline, CDR1 is SGHRS and CDR2 YFSETQ. As DNA, the CDR3 is TGCGCCAGCAGCCAAGGGGCAACTAATGAAAAACTGTTTTTT. This gives the protein CASSQGATNEKLFF. Combining the CDR3 with reference TRBV5-1 and TRBJ1-4 gives the whole variable domain KAGVTQTPRYLIKTRGQQVTLSCSPISGHRSVSWYQQTPGQGLQFLFEYFSETQRNKGNFPGRFSGRQFSNSRSEMNVSTLELGDSALYLCASSQGATNEKLFFGSGTQLSVL.

The chain is built from TRBV24-1 and TRBJ2-2; D is possibly TRBD2 (5 bases). There are 14 residues in the CDR3. Per the germline V gene, CDR1 is KGHDR and CDR2 is SFDVKD. V shed 1 base and J shed 8 bases, with 10 bases lying between them. In DNA form, the CDR3 reads TGTGCCACCAGTGATTTAGGAGGCATGGGGGAGCTGTTTTTT. Its protein is CATSDLGGMGELFF.

The chain employs TRBV7-2 and TRBJ1-2, with 10 bases aligning to TRBD1. This CDR3 spans 15 amino acids. Germline CDR1 SGHTA, CDR2 FQGNSA. The ends lost 5 bases at V and 2 bases at J; junction bases unmatched: 5. The CDR3, as DNA: TGTGCCAGCAGCCCCGAGGACAGGGGGAACTATGGCTACACCTTC. The encoded protein is CASSPEDRGNYGYTF.

In this sample, this clone turned up a few times. The chain recombines TRBV5-3 with TRBJ2-7; no firm D call. TRBV5-3 is filed as an ORF, its function uncertain. There are 14 residues in the CDR3. Trimming left V 6 bases short and J 6 bases short, with 19 bases between. The CDR3 reads CARTIMGVWSEQYV. Here the CDR3 DNA reads TGTGCCAGAACCATAATGGGTGTTTGGAGCGAGCAGTACGTC.

The chain uses TRBV6-1 and TRBJ2-3; 8 nucleotides match TRBD2. Looked up from germline, CDR1 is MNHNS and CDR2 is SASEGT. This CDR3 has 17 residues. V shed 1 base, J shed 4 bases, and the junction held 10 bases outside the gene matches. CDR3 protein: CASSEGRTSQSSDTQYF. CDR3 DNA: TGTGCCAGCAGTGAAGGCCGGACTAGCCAGTCCTCAGATACGCAGTATTTT.